This TCR beta chain was profiled in a study of vaccination and CD4 T cells after COVID-19. At the level of the study: Participants got two doses of BNT162b2 or mRNA-1273 vaccine. Controls used CEFX viral epitopes (positive), HIV-1 Nef peptides (negative), or no peptide.

With the Oncomine TCR Beta short-read assay, DNA from cultured CD4+ T cells was sequenced. TCRdb independently ran MiXCR on the PCR reads; one entry per CDR3 protein. There are over a thousand distinct CDR3 sequences in the sample; about 12% occur only once, and roughly 9.4% lies in the top ten. The treatment is: approximately 10-day PBMC culture with coronavirus spike peptide pools or control peptides (ViraFEST assay). CD4+ T cells that came from the unexposed donor were collected before the COVID-19 pandemic (2011-2018). This clonotype appeared a few times. Antigen: not known. Sequenced: CD4+ T cells from blood, cultured in vitro. The sequence came from a human donor in good health.

CDR3: CASSRTRGPNYGYTF. The CDR3 DNA follows: TGCGCCAGCAGCCGCACCAGGGGACCTAACTATGGCTACACCTTC. This sequence joins TRBV5-1 and TRBJ1-2; D is perhaps TRBD1 (6 bases). In germline, CDR1 is SGHRS, CDR2 YFSETQ. Trimming removed 4 bases from V and 0 bases from J, with 13 bases in between. The CDR3 has 15 residues.